This T cell receptor (beta chain) is drawn from a study of T cells in Graves' hyperthyroidism and ophthalmopathy. The source material, RNA transcripts, was used to amplify TCR beta CDR3 regions. The TCR CDR3 was amplified in a first-round RT-PCR using the HTBI primer set. TCRdb processed the multiplex PCR reads anew with MiXCR; each CDR3 protein has one entry. In the table there are under 350,000 distinct CDR3 sequences, 21% of which are singletons. Uncontrolled infection, other autoimmune disease, pregnancy or lactation barred patients from enrollment. Diagnoses used clinical symptoms, serum thyroxine and TRAb, thyroid ultrasound and orbital computed tomography. Per germline, CDR1 DFQATT and CDR2 SNEGSKA (reference sequence). This CDR3 has 13 residues. Trimming stripped 0 bases from V and 4 bases from J, with 10 bases between.

The chain couples TRBV20-1 to TRBJ2-7, with a weak D call TRBD1 (5 bases). The clonotype originates from a woman between 50 and 59 years old with Graves' hyperthyroidism. The sequenced sample was blood. The CDR3 coding sequence is TGCAGTGCTAGAGAGACAGACTCGTACGAGCAGTACTTC. Amino acid sequence: CSARETDSYEQYF.